Listed below are T cell receptor beta chains from one sample, sequenced in a study of blood T cell repertoires in COVID-19. The assay was immunoSEQ multiplex PCR, and TCRdb's table has in-frame clones only and misses some. The data show 70,000 or so clones, approximately 84% seen once. The material sequenced was peripheral blood. These receptor sequences come from a man aged 35-49 years with COVID-19, enrolled during active disease. Both conserved end residues are part of each CDR3. D genes are given only for firm matches. Clone size is not always given. Where it is, it says once, few, many or a class for expanded clones.

>-|-|TRBV9|TRBJ2-5|12
TGTGCCAGCAGCGCCTATACGGAGACCCAGTACTTC
CASSAYTETQYF
>once|TRBD1|TRBV6-5|TRBJ1-4|14
TGTGCCAGCAGAAATACAGGGGGCGCCGGAAAACTGTTTTTT
CASRNTGGAGKLFF
>-|TRBD2|TRBV4-1|TRBJ2-3|17
TGCGCCAGCAGCCAAGATCGCGGGGGGGCTCTCCCGAATACGCAGTATTTT
CASSQDRGGALPNTQYF
>-|TRBD2|TRBV6-6|TRBJ2-4|14
TGTGCCAGCCGGACTAGCGGGGGGGCGGACATTCAGTACTTC
CASRTSGGADIQYF
>-|-|TRBV3-1/TRBV3-2|TRBJ1-5|12
TGTGCCAGCAGCCAAGACGGTCAGCCCCAGCATTTT
CASSQDGQPQHF
>-|TRBD2|TRBV2|TRBJ2-5|15
TGTGCCAGCAGTGTCGGACTAGCGGGGGAAGAGACCCAGTACTTC
CASSVGLAGEETQYF
>-|TRBD1|TRBV9|TRBJ1-1|12
TGTGCCAGCAGCGCGACAGGGACTGAAGCTTTCTTT
CASSATGTEAFF
>-|-|TRBV11-2|TRBJ2-3|17
TGTGCCAGCAGCTTAGGGAGTGGGACAAGGAGCACAGATACGCAGTATTTT
CASSLGSGTRSTDTQYF
>-|-|TRBV27|TRBJ2-5|13
TGTGCCAGCAGTTCGCGGGGACAAGAGACCCAGTACTTC
CASSSRGQETQYF
>-|-|TRBV10-3|TRBJ2-2|16
TGTGCCATCAGTGAGTCGGGGCAGGGAGGCACCGGGGAGCTGTTTTTT
CAISESGQGGTGELFF
>-|TRBD2|TRBV10-3|TRBJ2-5|14
TGTGCCATCAGGCCGGGACTAGACCAAGAGACCCAGTACTTC
CAIRPGLDQETQYF
>few|TRBD2|TRBV5-1|TRBJ2-1|13
TGCGCCAGCAGCGACGGGACTAGCGGTGGGCAGTTCTTC
CASSDGTSGGQFF
>-|-|TRBV6-5|TRBJ1-2|14
TGTGCCAGCAGTTACTCCCAGGGCGGCTATGGCTACACCTTC
CASSYSQGGYGYTF
>-|TRBD1|TRBV28|TRBJ2-5|15
TGTGCCAGCAGTCTACCACAGGGGGCCGGCGAGACCCAGTACTTC
CASSLPQGAGETQYF
>once|-|TRBV6-5|TRBJ2-6|15
TGTGCCAGCACACAGGGCCCCTCTGGGGCCAACGTCCTGACTTTC
CASTQGPSGANVLTF
>-|TRBD2|TRBV11-2|TRBJ2-3|18
TGTGCCAGCAGCTTCCCCCTTAGCGGGGGCCCGTTCACAGATACGCAGTATTTT
CASSFPLSGGPFTDTQYF
>-|TRBD2|TRBV19|TRBJ2-3|16
TGTGCCAGTAGGTCGGGACTAGCGGGGGGGCGTGATACGCAGTATTTT
CASRSGLAGGRDTQYF
>once|-|TRBV7-9|TRBJ1-6|15
TGTGCCAGCAGCCCCCAAGCCGGGGGTAATTCACCCCTCCACTTT
CASSPQAGGNSPLHF
>-|TRBD1|TRBV30|TRBJ1-5|14
TGTGCCTGGAGTCCGGGACAGGGACATCAGCCCCAGCATTTT
CAWSPGQGHQPQHF
>-|TRBD2|TRBV14|TRBJ2-3|14
TGTGCCAGCAGCCAAGGGGACTACGTAGATACGCAGTATTTT
CASSQGDYVDTQYF
>-|TRBD1|TRBV2|TRBJ1-1|13
TGTGCCAGGGGGAGGACAGGGTACACTGAAGCTTTCTTT
CARGRTGYTEAFF
>-|TRBD1|TRBV7-9|TRBJ1-1|14
TGTGCCAGCAGCTCCCCACCTGACAGGGTTGAAGCTTTCTTT
CASSSPPDRVEAFF
>-|-|TRBV7-9|TRBJ1-4|15
TGTGCCAGCAGCTGGCAGGGCGGTATAGATGAAAAACTGTTTTTT
CASSWQGGIDEKLFF
>-|TRBD1|TRBV19|TRBJ1-4|13
TGTGCCAGTAGTACGCAGGGGGCAGAAAAACTGTTTTTT
CASSTQGAEKLFF
>-|TRBD2|TRBV2|TRBJ2-5|17
TGTGCCAGCAAACCACTAGCGGGGGACCCATTGGGGGAGACCCAGTACTTC
CASKPLAGDPLGETQYF
>-|-|TRBV5-6|TRBJ1-3|14
TGTGCCAGCAGCTTTACAGCCTCTGGAAACACCATATATTTT
CASSFTASGNTIYF
>few|TRBD1|TRBV7-9|TRBJ2-4|16
TGTGCCAGCAGCCCCACAGGGGGCTCGGGTTGGGACATTCAGTACTTC
CASSPTGGSGWDIQYF
>-|-|TRBV4-1|TRBJ2-5|15
TGCGCCAGCAGCCCCCAGACAGCACCTCAAGAGACCCAGTACTTC
CASSPQTAPQETQYF
>-|TRBD1|TRBV3-1/TRBV3-2|TRBJ2-5|14
TGTGCCAGTGGACAGGGGACTCTCCAAGAGACCCAGTACTTC
CASGQGTLQETQYF
>-|-|TRBV2|TRBJ2-7|13
TGTGCCAGCAGATCAGGGGTCTCCTACGAGCAGTACTTC
CASRSGVSYEQYF
>-|-|TRBV7-3|TRBJ2-3|13
TGTGCCAGCAGCCCTAGTTTCACAGATACGCAGTATTTT
CASSPSFTDTQYF
>-|-|TRBV20-1|TRBJ2-7|10
TGCAGTGTATCTAGGGGCGAGCAGTACTTC
CSVSRGEQYF
>-|-|TRBV30|TRBJ2-7|12
TGTGCCTGGACCCTCGCGGGCGCCGAGCAGTACTTC
CAWTLAGAEQYF
>-|TRBD1|TRBV3-1/TRBV3-2|TRBJ2-3|14
TGTGCCAGCAGCGTGACAGGGAGCACAGATACGCAGTATTTT
CASSVTGSTDTQYF
>-|TRBD2|TRBV3-1/TRBV3-2|TRBJ2-1|16
TGTGCCAGCAGCCAAGATAGCGGGGGGGCATGGAATGAGCAGTTCTTC
CASSQDSGGAWNEQFF
>-|TRBD1|TRBV5-1|TRBJ1-3|16
TGCGCCAGCAGCTTAGACGGACAGGGGGGTGGAAACACCATATATTTT
CASSLDGQGGGNTIYF
>-|-|TRBV2|TRBJ1-4|13
TGTGCCACCACCGGGACACGGGATGAAAAACTGTTTTTT
CATTGTRDEKLFF
>-|-|TRBV20-1|TRBJ1-4|14
TGCAGTGCTAGTCAGGGCTCGGGTAATGAAAAACTGTTTTTT
CSASQGSGNEKLFF
>-|TRBD1|TRBV15|TRBJ1-1|14
TGTGCCACCAGCACTGGGACAGGGTTCACTGAAGCTTTCTTT
CATSTGTGFTEAFF
>-|-|TRBV30|TRBJ2-1|11
TGTGCCTGGAGCGGGGGCGGGGGACCGTTCTTC
CAWSGGGGPFF
>-|TRBD1|TRBV5-1|TRBJ1-5|14
TGCGCCAGCAGTCCGACAGGGTACGGCCAGCCCCAGCATTTT
CASSPTGYGQPQHF
>-|TRBD1|TRBV3-1/TRBV3-2|TRBJ2-7|16
TGTGCCAGCAGTACTCGAGACAGGGGAGGAGGAAACGAGCAGTACTTC
CASSTRDRGGGNEQYF
>-|-|TRBV4-1|TRBJ1-6|15
TGCGCCAGCAGCCAAATGGACGGGGTGGACTCACCCCTCCACTTT
CASSQMDGVDSPLHF
>-|TRBD2|TRBV6-1|TRBJ2-5|14
TGTGCCAGCAGTGACACTTGGGGGGGAGAGACCCAGTACTTC
CASSDTWGGETQYF
>-|-|TRBV10-3|TRBJ1-6|12
TGTGCCATCAGTGACGGGAATTCACCCCTCCACTTT
CAISDGNSPLHF
>-|TRBD1|TRBV7-2|TRBJ1-6|18
TGTGCCAGCAGCTTAGGGCCCAGGGGGAGCTCCTATAATTCACCCCTCCACTTT
CASSLGPRGSSYNSPLHF
>-|-|TRBV11-3|TRBJ2-1|14
TGTGCCAGCAGCTTAAACCGGGGTTCGGATGAGCAGTTCTTC
CASSLNRGSDEQFF
>-|TRBD1|TRBV5-1|TRBJ1-4|16
TGCGCCAGCAGCTTGGAATCGGGACAGGGGGTTGAAAAACTGTTTTTT
CASSLESGQGVEKLFF
>-|TRBD1|TRBV19|TRBJ1-4|17
TGTGCCAGTAGTATCGGATTCCAGGGGGCTAACAATGAAAAACTGTTTTTT
CASSIGFQGANNEKLFF
>-|-|TRBV5-1|TRBJ2-2|14
TGCGCCAGCAGCCAGGCTGGGGCTTCCGGGGAGCTGTTTTTT
CASSQAGASGELFF
>-|TRBD2|TRBV10-3|TRBJ2-2|15
TGTGCCATCCGGGACGGCGGGGGAGGGACCGGGGAGCTGTTTTTT
CAIRDGGGGTGELFF